Following are 13 T cell receptor beta chains from one sample sequenced in a study of CD8 T cells in ankylosing spondylitis. One entry per CDR3 protein results from TCRdb running MiXCR on the 5' RACE reads. The data show just over 350,000 distinct CDR3 sequences, approximately 20% seen once. Sequencing was done on a sample of blood, either unsorted or a sorted T cell fraction (not recorded which). Receptors originate from a male donor with ankylosing spondylitis or in good health (not recorded which).

This clonotype was seen only a few times. This chain connects TRBV11-2 to TRBJ2-7; 8 bases line up with TRBD1. The germline gives CDR1 SGHAT, CDR2 FQNNGV. The V and J ends lost 4 bases and 6 bases, in that order; junction bases with no gene match: 11. There are 15 residues in the CDR3. The CDR3 nucleotides are TGTGCCAGCAGCTCCTTCTTAATACAGGGGGTCGAGCAGTACTTC. This sequence encodes CASSSFLIQGVEQYF. The full variable domain, its missing parts supplied by reference TRBV11-2 and TRBJ2-7, is EAGVAQSPRYKIIEKRQSVAFWCNPISGHATLYWYQQILGQGPKLLIQFQNNGVVDDSQLPKDRFSAERLKGVDSTLKIQPAKLEDSAVYLCASSSFLIQGVEQYFGPGTRLTVT.

In this sample, this clonotype turned up a few times. The chain couples TRBV4-1 to TRBJ2-7, with D perhaps matching TRBD2 (5 bases). V lost 1 base, J lost 0 bases, and 13 bases lay in between. This CDR3 is built from 16 residues. Germline CDR1 MGHRA, CDR2 YSYEKL. The CDR3 nucleotides are TGCGCCAGCAGCCAAGTCCCGGGGTCCACCTCCTACGAGCAGTACTTC. Translating it yields CASSQVPGSTSYEQYF.

The rearrangement links TRBV2 to TRBJ2-7, with 7 bases lining up with TRBD1. The V gene end was trimmed by 10 bases and the J gene end by 6 bases; junction bases not matched to a gene: 6. The germline V gene encodes CDR1 SNHLY and CDR2 FYNNEI. The CDR3 is 11 amino acids. The CDR3 nucleotides are TGTGCCATCGACAGGGTTGGCGAGCAGTACTTC. Residues: CAIDRVGEQYF.

This clonotype has just a few counts. The J gene is TRBJ2-5, the V gene TRBV24-1, with 13 positions matching TRBD2. The CDR3 spans 16 residues. CDR1 KGHDR and CDR2 SFDVKD come from the germline V gene. The J segment lost 2 bases and the V segment lost 3 bases, leaving 2 bases of the junction unmatched. The CDR3 nucleotides read TGTGCCACCAGTGATCCGGGACTAGCGGGACAAGAGACCCAGTACTTC. This gives the protein CATSDPGLAGQETQYF.

V and J are TRBV12-3 or TRBV12-4 and TRBJ2-4, with 7 bases that match TRBD1. The CDR3 covers 18 residues. The J segment lost 0 bases and the V segment lost 11 bases, leaving 19 bases of the junction unmatched. This CDR3 reads CALSLTAGGVLAKNIQYF. In DNA form, the CDR3 reads TGTGCCCTCAGTTTAACTGCAGGGGGAGTCTTAGCCAAAAACATTCAGTACTTC.

This clonotype was counted a few times. The rearrangement uses TRBV24-1 and TRBJ2-7; D gene uncertain. Trimming cost V 0 bases and J 7 bases, with 9 bases left between them. CDR3 length equals 13 residues. CDR1 and CDR2 from the germline V gene are KGHDR and SFDVKD. The CDR3 is CATSDLQNGEQYF. DNA for the CDR3: TGTGCCACCAGTGATTTGCAAAATGGGGAGCAGTACTTC.

This clonotype was observed at least ten times. The chain uses TRBV7-9 and TRBJ2-5, with a tentative D call TRBD1 (6 bases). Germline-derived CDR1 and CDR2 are SEHNR and FQNEAQ (reference sequence). The V and J ends lost 6 bases and 1 base respectively, with 12 bases between them. The CDR3 is 14 residues long. The CDR3 loop reads CASSLQGPQETQYF. In DNA, the CDR3 is TGTGCCAGCAGTTTACAGGGCCCCCAAGAGACCCAGTACTTC.

This clonotype was counted between two and nine times. This chain uses TRBV20-1 with TRBJ2-7, with TRBD2 matching over 9 bases. This CDR3 is 16 amino acids long. The V gene end was trimmed by 5 bases and the J gene end by 5 bases; junction bases not matched to a gene: 16. Germline CDR1 reads DFQATT; CDR2 reads SNEGSKA (reference sequence). The CDR3 DNA follows: TGCAGTGCTTCGAGAGCGGGGGGCGCATCTTTGGACGAGCAGTACTTC. As protein: CSASRAGGASLDEQYF.

This sequence joins TRBV2 and TRBJ2-1, with TRBD2 identical over 9 bases. This CDR3 region has 15 residues. V was pared by 1 base and J by 9 bases, with 7 bases of the junction left unmatched. Per the germline V gene, CDR1 is SNHLY and CDR2 is FYNNEI. The CDR3 here is CASSEGLGSGGEQFF. CDR3 sequence (DNA): TGTGCCAGCAGTGAAGGGCTAGGTAGCGGGGGTGAGCAGTTCTTC.

In this sample, this clonotype turned up a few times. The germline gene is not matched at one end of the junction; a read error may be the cause. The V gene is TRBV3-1, the J gene TRBJ2-1; D might be TRBD2 (5 bases). CDR3 size: 14 residues. Per germline, CDR1 LGHDT and CDR2 YNNKEL (reference sequence). The CDR3 region is CASSQETTYNEHFF. DNA of the CDR3: TGTGCCAGCAGCCAAGAGACTACCTACAATGAGCATTTCTTC.

There are a few counts of this clonotype. This sequence joins TRBV4-1 and TRBJ1-6, with D tentatively TRBD1 (5 bases). With 0 bases removed from V and 9 bases from J, the gap between germline ends came to 12 bases. Germline V gene sequence: CDR1 MGHRA, CDR2 YSYEKL. The CDR3 spans 15 residues. The CDR3 reads CASSQDPGMTSPLHF. CDR3 coding DNA: TGCGCCAGCAGCCAAGATCCAGGGATGACTTCACCCCTCCACTTT.

This clonotype occurred a few times. V and J are TRBV12-3 or TRBV12-4 and TRBJ2-1; a possible D gene is TRBD1 (5 bases). There are 14 residues in the CDR3. V was shortened by 5 bases and J by 4 bases, with 12 bases between the two germline ends. DNA for the CDR3: TGTGCCAGCAGTCCGCAGACAGCTTACAATGAGCAGTTCTTC. It specifies CASSPQTAYNEQFF.

The rearrangement uses TRBV6-1 and TRBJ2-7; D tentatively reads TRBD1 or TRBD2 (5 bases each). The CDR3 extends over 13 amino acids. Trimming took 5 bases from V and 9 from J, leaving 17 bases between them. Germline V lookup: CDR1 MNHNS, CDR2 SASEGT. DNA for the CDR3: TGTGCCAGCAGTCGGGACCCCCCGTCGGGGCAGTACTTC. It is translated as CASSRDPPSGQYF.